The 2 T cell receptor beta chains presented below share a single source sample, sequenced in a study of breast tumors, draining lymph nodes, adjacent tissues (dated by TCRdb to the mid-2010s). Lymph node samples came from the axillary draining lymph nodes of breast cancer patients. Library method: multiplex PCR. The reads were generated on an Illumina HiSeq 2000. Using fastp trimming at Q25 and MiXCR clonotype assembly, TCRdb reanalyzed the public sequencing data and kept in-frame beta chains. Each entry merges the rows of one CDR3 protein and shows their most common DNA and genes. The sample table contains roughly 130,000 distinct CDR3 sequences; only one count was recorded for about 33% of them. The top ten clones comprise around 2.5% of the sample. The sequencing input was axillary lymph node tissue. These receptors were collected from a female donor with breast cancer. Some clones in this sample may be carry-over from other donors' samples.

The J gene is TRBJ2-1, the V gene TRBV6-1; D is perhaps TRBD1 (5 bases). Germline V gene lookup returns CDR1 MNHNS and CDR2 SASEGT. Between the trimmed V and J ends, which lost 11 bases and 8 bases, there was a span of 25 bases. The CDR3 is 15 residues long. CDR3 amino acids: CAASPRVSGGDEQFF. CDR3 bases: TGTGCCGCGAGCCCCAGGGTATCTGGTGGTGATGAGCAGTTCTTC.

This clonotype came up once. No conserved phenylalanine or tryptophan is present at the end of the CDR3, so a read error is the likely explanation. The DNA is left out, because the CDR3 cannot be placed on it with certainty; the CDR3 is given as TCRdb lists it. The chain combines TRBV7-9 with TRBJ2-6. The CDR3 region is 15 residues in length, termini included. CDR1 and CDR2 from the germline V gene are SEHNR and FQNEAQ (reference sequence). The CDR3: CASSLAGSGANVLTC.